This is a list of T cell receptor beta chains from one sample in a study of blood T cell repertoires in COVID-19. Repertoires were generated with immunoSEQ multiplex PCR, while TCRdb's copy carries only in-frame clones and drops some. The sample lists approximately 100,000 clones, roughly 71% occurring once. Sample: peripheral blood. All receptors derive from a man older than 75 with acute or convalescent COVID-19. The CDR3 runs from the conserved cysteine through the conserved F or W.

CDR3	V	J
CASSSDSYEQYF	TRBV5-5	TRBJ2-7
CASSGGGTRTDTQYF	TRBV2	TRBJ2-3
CASSVAAGGYNEQFF	TRBV9	TRBJ2-1
CATSDMDGARGDTQYF	TRBV24-1	TRBJ2-3
CASRGQGANTEAFF	TRBV6-4	TRBJ1-1
CASSESAGTGNTIYF	TRBV10-2	TRBJ1-3
CASSLLGQTWNEQFF	TRBV19	TRBJ2-1
CASSLGQASTDTQYF	TRBV5-1	TRBJ2-3
CASSGAGEKLFF	TRBV7-8	TRBJ1-4
CASGRTGTTYEQYF	TRBV27	TRBJ2-7
CASSLAGQGRTEAFF	TRBV6-5	TRBJ1-1
CASSLVLSTSGNTDTQYF	TRBV5-8	TRBJ2-3
CASSQGLAGGSTDTQYF	TRBV4-1	TRBJ2-3
CASGTGNNSPLHF	TRBV5-1	TRBJ1-6
CASGTVYEQYF	TRBV6-6	TRBJ2-7
CATSRWDIGEQFF	TRBV24-1	TRBJ2-1
CASTPPGVGNTIYF	TRBV6-5	TRBJ1-3
CASSLDTPGTGNAPLHF	TRBV11-2	TRBJ1-6
CATSRDLLTYEQYF	TRBV15	TRBJ2-7